The 7 T cell receptor beta chains below all came from one sample that was sequenced in a study of blood T cell repertoires in COVID-19. The protocol was immunoSEQ multiplex PCR, while the TCRdb copy is restricted to in-frame clones and leaves out a portion. This table holds about 300,000 clones, roughly 88% found once. The sequencing input was peripheral blood. These receptors all come from a woman aged 25-40 years who had recovered from COVID-19.

This clone occurred a few times. The J gene is TRBJ2-1, the V gene TRBV7-9, with D unclear. Trimming pared 6 bases from V and 5 bases from J, leaving 17 bases between. The CDR3 is 15 amino acids. CDR1 and CDR2 from the germline V gene are SEHNR and FQNEAQ (reference sequence). The CDR3 region is CASRSPPRLNNEQFF. CDR3 bases: TGTGCCAGCAGGTCCCCACCACGGTTGAACAATGAGCAGTTCTTC.

The rearrangement links TRBV28 to TRBJ2-4; 7 bases align to TRBD1. Germline CDR1 and CDR2: MDHEN and SYDVKM. CDR3 length: 16 amino acids. V lost 5 bases to trimming and J lost 0 bases; unmatched junction nucleotides: 7. CDR3 loop: CASSPGTDIAKNIQYF. CDR3 coding DNA: TGTGCCAGCAGTCCCGGGACAGATATAGCCAAAAACATTCAGTACTTC.

The rearrangement joins TRBV21-1 to TRBJ2-3; the listed D gene, TRBD2, was not tested against the DNA. TRBV21-1 is a pseudogene. The CDR3 is 18 amino acids. In nucleotides, the CDR3 is TGTGCCAGCAGCAAAGCCCCGGGGACTAGCGAAGGTCAAGATACGCAGTATTTT. This translates into CASSKAPGTSEGQDTQYF.

This chain connects TRBV11-2 to TRBJ1-5; no firm D call. V lost 6 bases and J 4 bases, leaving 10 bases between the germline ends. Germline assignment: CDR1 SGHAT and CDR2 FQNNGV. The CDR3 is made up of 13 amino acids. The CDR3 DNA reads as TGTGCCAGCAGTAGACGGGAGAATCAGCCCCAGCATTTT. This translates into CASSRRENQPQHF.

The rearrangement links TRBV11-3 to TRBJ2-1; D possibly corresponds to TRBD1 (5 bases). From germline, CDR1 is SGHNT and CDR2 YENEEA. This CDR3 contains 13 residues. The ends were cut back, 4 bases at V and 1 base at J, with 5 bases in the middle. The CDR3 region is CASSYRSYNEQFF. CDR3 bases: TGTGCCAGCAGCTACAGGTCCTACAATGAGCAGTTCTTC. The full variable domain, with the rest looked up from reference TRBV11-3 and TRBJ2-1, is EAGVVQSPRYKIIEKKQPVAFWCNPISGHNTLYWYLQNLGQGPELLIRYENEEAVDDSQLPKDRFSAERLKGVDSTLKIQPAELGDSAVYLCASSYRSYNEQFFGPGTRLTVL.

The chain combines TRBV29-1 with TRBJ2-7; tentatively, D is TRBD2 (5 bases). This CDR3 is built from 13 residues. In germline, CDR1 is SQVTM, CDR2 ANQGSEA. The V end lost 1 base, the J end lost 6 bases, and 13 bases lay between the germline ends. CDR3 sequence reads: CSVEGAKGGEQYF. The CDR3 DNA sequence: TGCAGCGTTGAAGGAGCTAAAGGAGGCGAGCAGTACTTC.

This clone is a singleton in its sample. The gene calls are TRBV5-1 and TRBJ1-1; D not certain. In germline, CDR1 is SGHRS, CDR2 YFSETQ. The CDR3 length is 12 residues. With 10 bases removed from V and 6 bases from J, the gap between germline ends came to 16 bases. CDR3 nucleotide sequence: TGCGCCTCGACGGGTGGTACGGCTGAAGCTTTCTTT. It encodes CASTGGTAEAFF. Using reference TRBV5-1 and TRBJ1-1 for the parts outside the CDR3, the full variable domain is KAGVTQTPRYLIKTRGQQVTLSCSPISGHRSVSWYQQTPGQGLQFLFEYFSETQRNKGNFPGRFSGRQFSNSRSEMNVSTLELGDSALYLCASTGGTAEAFFGQGTRLTVV.